Included here is one T cell receptor beta chain sequence, with context. Its cognate antigen is unknown. The data originate from a study of response to subunit inactivated influenza vaccine. Overall study results and limits: Authors suggested each seasonal flu vaccination may recruit only limited numbers of new T cells.

V lost 3 bases and J lost 0, with 12 bases in between. The CDR3 loop spans 16 amino acids. Per germline, CDR1 LGHNA and CDR2 YSLEER. TCRdb called the RT-PCR reads again in MiXCR, with one record for every CDR3 protein. The sample consists of around 480,000 distinct CDR3 sequences, 9.5% to 12% of them appearing once. Specimen: PBMCs from blood, collected more than 35 days after vaccination. The rearrangement links TRBV4-3 to TRBJ2-4; a weak D match, TRBD2 (6 bases). The clonotype comes from a man between 50 and 59 years old who received an inactivated influenza vaccine. The CDR3 sequence is CASSQGRGIAKNIQYF. Written as DNA, the CDR3 is TGCGCCAGCAGCCAGGGTCGCGGGATAGCCAAAAACATTCAGTACTTC.